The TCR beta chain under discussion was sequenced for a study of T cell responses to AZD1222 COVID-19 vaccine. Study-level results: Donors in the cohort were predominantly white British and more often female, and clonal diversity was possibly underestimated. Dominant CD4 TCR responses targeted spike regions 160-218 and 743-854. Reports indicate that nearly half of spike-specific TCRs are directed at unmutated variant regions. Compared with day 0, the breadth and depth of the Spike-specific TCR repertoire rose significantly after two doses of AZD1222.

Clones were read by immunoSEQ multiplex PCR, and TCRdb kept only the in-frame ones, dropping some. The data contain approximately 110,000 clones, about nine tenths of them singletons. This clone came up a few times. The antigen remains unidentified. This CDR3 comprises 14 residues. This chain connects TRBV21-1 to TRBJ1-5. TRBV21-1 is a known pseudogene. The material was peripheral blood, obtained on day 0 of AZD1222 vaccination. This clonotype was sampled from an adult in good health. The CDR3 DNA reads TGTGCCAGCACCCCTGCGGGAATCGGTCAGCCCCAGCATTTT. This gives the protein CASTPAGIGQPQHF.